In this sample, the clone carrying this TCR beta chain turned up once. The CDR3 is made up of 12 amino acids. Germline V gene lookup returns CDR1 GTSNPN and CDR2 SVGIG (reference sequence). Trimming pared 5 bases from V and 4 bases from J, leaving 9 bases between. TCRdb's copy holds only in-frame clones and misses some; the assay was immunoSEQ multiplex PCR. The sample lists roughly 180,000 clones; over 80% were seen once. This sample was taken from a study of T cell responses to AZD1222 COVID-19 vaccine. The chain links TRBV30 to TRBJ1-5; D is unclear. The origin of this receptor is an adult in good health. The specimen comprised peripheral blood, sampled on day 0 of AZD1222 vaccination. CDR3 protein: CAWGLQNQPQHF. CDR3 nucleotides: TGTGCCTGGGGCCTACAGAATCAGCCCCAGCATTTT.